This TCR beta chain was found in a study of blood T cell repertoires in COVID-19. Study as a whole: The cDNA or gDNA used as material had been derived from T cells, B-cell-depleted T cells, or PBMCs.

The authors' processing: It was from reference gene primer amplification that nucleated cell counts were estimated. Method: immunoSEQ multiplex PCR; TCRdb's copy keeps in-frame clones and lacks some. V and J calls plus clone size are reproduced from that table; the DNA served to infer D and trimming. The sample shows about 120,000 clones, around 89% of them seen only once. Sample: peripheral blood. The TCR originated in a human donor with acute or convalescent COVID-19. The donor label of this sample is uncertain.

The CDR3: CASSQAFSGGAGDTQYF. CDR3 coding DNA: TGTGCCAGCAGCCAAGCCTTTAGCGGGGGGGCCGGTGATACGCAGTATTTT. This sequence joins TRBV3-1 (or the pseudogene TRBV3-2) and TRBJ2-3, with 11 bases fitting TRBD2. CDR1 LGHDT and CDR2 YNNKEL come from the germline V gene (reference sequence). This CDR3 contains 17 residues. Trimming removed 1 base from V and 6 bases from J; junction bases left unmatched: 9.